Listed below are T cell receptor beta chains from one sample, sequenced in a study of beta chain features in type 1 diabetes. Repertoires were generated with immunoSEQ multiplex PCR, while TCRdb's copy carries only in-frame clones and drops some. Of roughly 300,000 clones in the sample, 14% were seen once. Specimen: central memory CD4+ T cells from blood. The receptors originated from a man aged 25 to 40 in good health. Both conserved end residues are part of each CDR3. D genes are given only for firm matches. Rows may omit the clone size; those that give it use once, few, many or a size class.

CDR3nt: TGTGCCAGCACCCTGACCCCAGAAAGCGGATACGAGCAGTACTTC
CDR3aa: CASTLTPESGYEQYF
v_gene: TRBV6-1
j_gene: TRBJ2-7
d_gene: NA
abundance: NA

CDR3nt: TGTGCCAGCAGCCAAGAGGCCGGGCTAGCGGGAGTTGAGACCCAGTACTTC
CDR3aa: CASSQEAGLAGVETQYF
v_gene: TRBV14
j_gene: TRBJ2-5
d_gene: TRBD2
abundance: NA

CDR3nt: TGTGCCGGAACAGGTTTTACCGGGGAGCTGTTTTTT
CDR3aa: CAGTGFTGELFF
v_gene: TRBV30
j_gene: TRBJ2-2
d_gene: NA
abundance: NA

CDR3nt: TGTGCCAGCAGCTTAGTTGGGACTTCCTCCTACAATGAGCAGTTCTTC
CDR3aa: CASSLVGTSSYNEQFF
v_gene: TRBV7-2
j_gene: TRBJ2-1
d_gene: NA
abundance: few

CDR3nt: TGTGCCAGTAGTCGCGGTTCATGGGGGCCCCAGCATTTT
CDR3aa: CASSRGSWGPQHF
v_gene: TRBV19
j_gene: TRBJ1-5
d_gene: NA
abundance: many

CDR3nt: TGCGCCAGCAGCCACTCGGAAGGAAACACCATATATTTT
CDR3aa: CASSHSEGNTIYF
v_gene: TRBV11-3
j_gene: TRBJ1-3
d_gene: NA
abundance: few

CDR3nt: TGTGCCACCAGCAGAGATCTCGGGGCTGAAGCTTTCTTT
CDR3aa: CATSRDLGAEAFF
v_gene: TRBV15
j_gene: TRBJ1-1
d_gene: NA
abundance: few

CDR3nt: TGCGCCAGCAGCCATGGGACTAGCGGCGGGGGGCAGTACTTC
CDR3aa: CASSHGTSGGGQYF
v_gene: TRBV4-1
j_gene: TRBJ2-7
d_gene: TRBD2
abundance: NA

CDR3nt: TGTGCCAGCAGTGGAACGGGACACGCTAGCACAGATACGCAGTATTTT
CDR3aa: CASSGTGHASTDTQYF
v_gene: TRBV25-1
j_gene: TRBJ2-3
d_gene: NA
abundance: NA

CDR3nt: TGCGCCAGCAGCTTGAGTTGGGGCACTGAAGCTTTCTTT
CDR3aa: CASSLSWGTEAFF
v_gene: TRBV5-1
j_gene: TRBJ1-1
d_gene: NA
abundance: few

CDR3nt: TGTGCCAGCGCAAGGTTTTCCCACTACGAGCAGTACTTC
CDR3aa: CASARFSHYEQYF
v_gene: TRBV11-2
j_gene: TRBJ2-7
d_gene: NA
abundance: NA

CDR3nt: TGTGCCAGCTTCACACCGGGACAGGGGCAAGAGACCCAGTACTTC
CDR3aa: CASFTPGQGQETQYF
v_gene: TRBV18
j_gene: TRBJ2-5
d_gene: TRBD1
abundance: once